Below are 10 T cell receptor beta chains sequenced from a single sample in a study of blood T cell repertoires in COVID-19. The method was immunoSEQ multiplex PCR; TCRdb's version includes in-frame clones alone and lacks a portion of them. The sample gives some 200,000 clones, about 91% of which show up once; about 5% is in the top ten. The source material was peripheral blood. The receptors originated from a middle-aged woman with acute or convalescent COVID-19.

The rearrangement uses TRBV7-8 and TRBJ1-5; maybe TRBD1 (5 bases). V shed 5 bases and J shed 4 bases, with 15 bases lying between them. Germline-derived CDR1 and CDR2 are SGHVS and FQNEAQ. This CDR3 is built from 15 residues. CDR3 DNA: TGTGCCAGCAGCGAAGCGGGGGGAGGGAATCAGCCCCAGCATTTT. Translated: CASSEAGGGNQPQHF.

The CDR3 reads CASSSEWTAGSGNTIYF. The CDR3 region has the DNA TGTGCCAGCAGCTCAGAATGGACTGCCGGTTCCGGAAACACCATATATTTT. The J gene is TRBJ1-3, the V gene TRBV5-4; D is undetermined. CDR1 and CDR2 (germline): SGHNT, YYREEE (reference sequence). This CDR3 has 17 amino acids. Deletions cut 3 bases from V and 4 bases from J, with 20 bases between.

The chain carries TRBV2 and TRBJ1-2; D not certain. V was pared by 3 bases and J by 5 bases, with 10 bases between. Germline V lookup: CDR1 SNHLY, CDR2 FYNNEI. This CDR3 contains 13 residues. This CDR3 is CASSERQTYGYTF. The CDR3 DNA reads TGTGCCAGCAGTGAGAGGCAGACTTATGGCTACACCTTC.

The chain carries TRBV3-1 (or the pseudogene TRBV3-2) and TRBJ2-6, with 9 bases aligning to TRBD2. There are 18 residues in the CDR3. Germline V gene lookup returns CDR1 LGHDT and CDR2 YNNKEL (reference sequence). Trimming at V came to 1 base and at J to 0 bases, leaving 4 bases not matched to a gene. The chain's CDR3 is CASSQGLAVLSGANVLTF. CDR3 DNA: TGTGCCAGCAGCCAAGGACTAGCGGTACTCTCTGGGGCCAACGTCCTGACTTTC.

This clone was recorded once. The V gene is TRBV2, the J gene TRBJ1-3, with D possibly matching TRBD1 (6 bases). V lost 4 bases and J lost 4, with 17 bases in between. Germline CDR1 reads SNHLY; CDR2 reads FYNNEI. The CDR3 runs to 16 residues. The CDR3 sequence is CASSAGGGAGGNTIYF. The DNA for the CDR3 is TGTGCCAGCAGTGCCGGAGGGGGGGCAGGAGGAAACACCATATATTTT. The complete variable domain, with remaining parts taken from reference TRBV2 and TRBJ1-3, reads EPEVTQTPSHQVTQMGQEVILRCVPISNHLYFYWYRQILGQKVEFLVSFYNNEISEKSEIFDDQFSVERPDGSNFTLKIRSTKLEDSAMYFCASSAGGGAGGNTIYFGEGSWLTVV.

The CDR3 DNA follows: TGTGCCAGCGACCTTTATCGGGACAGGGGGCGAAAATCGGATCAGCCCCAGCATTTT. It encodes CASDLYRDRGRKSDQPQHF. This sequence joins TRBV19 and TRBJ1-5; 12 nucleotides agree with TRBD1. Per germline, CDR1 LNHDA and CDR2 SQIVND (reference sequence). The junction had 20 bases not matched to a gene; V was cut back by 9 bases and J by 5 bases. The CDR3 extends over 19 amino acids.

This clone was counted between two and nine times. V is TRBV6-6 and J is TRBJ1-2; perhaps TRBD1 as D (5 bases). From germline, CDR1 is MNHNY and CDR2 SVGAGI (reference sequence). The CDR3 sequence is 14 residues long. V shed 5 bases and J shed 8 bases, with 18 bases lying between them. The CDR3 DNA sequence: TGTGCCAGCAGTGCCACCGGGACTCAAGGAGGCTACACCTTC. Translating it yields CASSATGTQGGYTF.

The genes are TRBV7-9 and TRBJ2-5; 8 bases line up with TRBD2. Germline V gene lookup returns CDR1 SEHNR and CDR2 FQNEAQ (reference sequence). V lost 5 bases, J lost 5 bases, and 13 bases stayed unmatched. CDR3 length: 16 residues. The CDR3 here is CASSNPGGGRGETQYF. CDR3 sequence (DNA): TGTGCCAGCAGCAACCCCGGGGGGGGGCGAGGGGAGACCCAGTACTTC.

The chain links TRBV9 to TRBJ2-2; the D is unclear. Trimming cost V 0 bases and J 3 bases, with 9 bases left between them. The germline V gene encodes CDR1 SGDLS and CDR2 YYNGEE. This CDR3 region has 15 residues. The CDR3 reads CASSVALSDTGELFF. DNA of the CDR3: TGTGCCAGCAGCGTAGCACTCTCGGACACCGGGGAGCTGTTTTTT.

The V gene is TRBV7-9, the J gene TRBJ2-5, with 10 bases identical to TRBD1. CDR1 and CDR2 from the germline V gene are SEHNR and FQNEAQ (reference sequence). The CDR3 is 14 residues long. The ends lost 5 bases at V and 4 bases at J; junction bases unmatched: 4. The CDR3 region has the DNA TGTGCCAGCAGCCGGACAGGGGGGCCAGAGACCCAGTACTTC. Its translation: CASSRTGGPETQYF.